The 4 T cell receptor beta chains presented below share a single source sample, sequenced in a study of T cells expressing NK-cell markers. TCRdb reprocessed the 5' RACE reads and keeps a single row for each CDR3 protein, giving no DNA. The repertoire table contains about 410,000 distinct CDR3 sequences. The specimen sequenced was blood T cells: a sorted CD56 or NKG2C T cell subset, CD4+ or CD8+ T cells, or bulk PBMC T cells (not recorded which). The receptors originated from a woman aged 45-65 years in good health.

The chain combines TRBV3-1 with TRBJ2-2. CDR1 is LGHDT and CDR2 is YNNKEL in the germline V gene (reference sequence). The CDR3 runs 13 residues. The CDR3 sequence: CASSQGVGGELFF. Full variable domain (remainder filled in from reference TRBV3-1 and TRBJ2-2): DTAVSQTPKYLVTQMGNDKSIKCEQNLGHDTMYWYKQDSKKFLKIMFSYNNKELIINETVPNRFSPKSPDKAHLNLHINSLELGDSAVYFCASSQGVGGELFFGEGSRLTVL.

CDR3 sequence reads: CASSFPSPTDTQYF. V usage is TRBV12-3 or TRBV12-4 and J usage is TRBJ2-3; TCRdb's D gene call, TRBD2, goes unchecked for lack of DNA. This CDR3 has 14 residues.

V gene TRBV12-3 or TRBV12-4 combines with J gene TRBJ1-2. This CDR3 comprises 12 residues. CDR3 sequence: CASSEALRGYTF.

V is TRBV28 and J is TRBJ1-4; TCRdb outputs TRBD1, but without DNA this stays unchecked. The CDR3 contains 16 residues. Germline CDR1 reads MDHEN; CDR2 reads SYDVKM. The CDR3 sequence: CASKSLGTENNEKLFF.